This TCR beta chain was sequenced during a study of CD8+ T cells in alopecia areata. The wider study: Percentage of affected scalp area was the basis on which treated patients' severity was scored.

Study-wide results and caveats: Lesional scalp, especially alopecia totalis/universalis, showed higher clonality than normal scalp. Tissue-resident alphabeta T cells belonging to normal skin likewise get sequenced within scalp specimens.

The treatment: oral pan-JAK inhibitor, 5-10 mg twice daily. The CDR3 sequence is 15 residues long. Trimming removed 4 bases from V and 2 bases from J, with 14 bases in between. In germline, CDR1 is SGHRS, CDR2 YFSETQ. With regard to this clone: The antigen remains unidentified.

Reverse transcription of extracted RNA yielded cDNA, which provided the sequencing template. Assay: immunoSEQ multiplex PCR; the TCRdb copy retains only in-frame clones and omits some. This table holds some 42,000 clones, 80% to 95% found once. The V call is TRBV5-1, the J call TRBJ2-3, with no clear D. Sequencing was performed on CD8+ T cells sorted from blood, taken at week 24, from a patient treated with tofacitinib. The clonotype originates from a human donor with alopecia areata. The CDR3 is CASSPNAPVTDTQYF. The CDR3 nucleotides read TGCGCCAGCAGCCCGAATGCACCAGTCACAGATACGCAGTATTTT.